This passage covers 18 T cell receptor beta chains from one sample sequenced in a study of blood T cells in healthy people across ages. Together with a sample-barcoded 5' primer, a J-beta primer mix was included in a second PCR lasting about 6 to 11 cycles. A single record per CDR3 protein comes from TCRdb applying MiXCR to the 5' RACE reads. Counted here are about 640,000 distinct CDR3 sequences, approximately 50% occurring once; the ten biggest clones make up 30% to 40%. What was sequenced was blood. The source of these receptors is a man between 60 and 75 years old in good health.

This clonotype came up a few times. V is TRBV6-1 and J is TRBJ2-7; TRBD2 matches 8 bases. The DNA matches TRBJ2-4 better at its end, which makes the J call doubtful. Germline-derived CDR1 and CDR2 are MNHNS and SASEGT. The length of the CDR3 is 13 residues. DNA of the CDR3: TGTGCCAGCGACTACGGGGGGGAAAACATTCAGTACTTC. It yields the protein CASDYGGENIQYF.

This clonotype showed up just a few times. This chain uses TRBV25-1 with TRBJ1-3; no reliable D call. Deletions cut 0 bases from V and 8 bases from J, with 11 bases between. Germline V lookup: CDR1 MGHDK, CDR2 SYGVNS. The CDR3 runs 14 residues. CDR3 nucleotides: TGTGCCAGCAGTGAATATGGGGTATGGGACACCATATATTTT. It is translated as CASSEYGVWDTIYF.

This clonotype was recorded once. The V and J genes are TRBV4-1 and TRBJ2-2, with D possibly being TRBD1 or TRBD2 (6 bases each). Germline V gene lookup returns CDR1 MGHRA and CDR2 YSYEKL. Trimming removed 5 bases at V and 3 bases at J, with 19 bases between. The CDR3 loop spans 17 amino acids. CDR3 in amino acids: CASSTKTGGIDTGELFF. As DNA, the CDR3 is TGCGCCAGCAGCACGAAGACAGGAGGGATCGACACCGGGGAGCTGTTTTTT.

The genes are TRBV6-2 or TRBV6-3 and TRBJ2-1, with no clear D. The V gene's germline CDR1 is MNHEY and CDR2 SVGEGT. Trimming left V 7 bases short and J 0 bases short, with 16 bases between. The CDR3 is 16 amino acids. The CDR3: CASTAGGSSSYNEQFF. Here the CDR3 DNA reads TGTGCCAGCACCGCCGGTGGGTCAAGCTCCTACAATGAGCAGTTCTTC.

The rearrangement uses TRBV12-3 or TRBV12-4 and TRBJ2-3, with TRBD2 identical over 13 bases. CDR3 size: 16 residues. V was clipped by 6 bases and J by 3 bases; unmatched bases: 6. CDR3 region: CASRPTSGRRTDTQYF. In nucleotides, the CDR3 is TGTGCCAGCAGACCGACTAGCGGGAGGAGGACAGATACGCAGTATTTT.

The chain carries TRBV11-2 and TRBJ1-2; TRBD1 agrees at 9 bases. Germline-derived CDR1 and CDR2 are SGHAT and FQNNGV. CDR3 length equals 18 residues. Trimming took 0 bases from V and 8 from J; bases not matched to a gene: 16. The CDR3 coding sequence is TGTGCCAGCAGCTTAGATCCGTACCCGGGACAGGGCGGACAGGGCTACACCTTC. Translation: CASSLDPYPGQGGQGYTF.

V and J are TRBV5-6 and TRBJ1-2, with D unclear. Between the trimmed V and J ends, which lost 0 bases and 4 bases, there was a span of 13 bases. Germline V gene sequence: CDR1 SGHDT, CDR2 YYEEEE. The CDR3 has 15 residues. Here the CDR3 DNA reads TGTGCCAGCAGCTTGGATGGCGCAGGTGTCTATGGCTACACCTTC. It codes for CASSLDGAGVYGYTF.

V and J are TRBV6-1 and TRBJ1-2; tentatively, D is TRBD1 (5 bases). Trimming cost V 4 bases and J 4 bases, with 13 bases left between them. The germline V gene has CDR1 MNHNS and CDR2 SASEGT. CDR3 length: 14 residues. The CDR3 region is CASSVWGDPYGYTF. In DNA, the CDR3 is TGTGCCAGCAGTGTTTGGGGGGATCCCTATGGCTACACCTTC.

The chain combines TRBV7-2 with TRBJ1-4, with D uncertain. The CDR3 runs to 12 residues. Looked up from germline, CDR1 is SGHTA and CDR2 is FQGNSA. The V gene lost 3 bases and the J gene lost 6 bases, with 5 bases spanning the gap. The CDR3 protein is CASSLSYEKLFF. The CDR3 DNA follows: TGTGCCAGCAGCTTGAGCTATGAAAAACTGTTTTTT.

This clonotype appeared a few times. The rearrangement uses TRBV3-1 and TRBJ2-6, with D tentatively TRBD1 (6 bases). V gave up 1 base and J gave up 0 bases, with 10 bases separating them. The CDR3 runs to 17 residues. Germline V gene lookup returns CDR1 LGHDT and CDR2 YNNKEL (reference sequence). The CDR3 region is CASSQAGHLSGANVLTF. CDR3 DNA sequence: TGTGCCAGCAGCCAAGCGGGACACCTCTCTGGGGCCAACGTCCTGACTTTC.

The chain is built from TRBV5-1 and TRBJ1-4; D is ambiguous. The germline V and J ends were trimmed by 4 bases and 3 bases, with 13 bases remaining between them. CDR3 length equals 15 residues. Germline V gene lookup returns CDR1 SGHRS and CDR2 YFSETQ. DNA for the CDR3: TGCGCCAGCAGCCTGGGCCTGGAGCCTAATGAAAAACTGTTTTTT. Translating gives CASSLGLEPNEKLFF.

The V and J genes are TRBV4-1 and TRBJ1-5; the D gene is possibly TRBD1 (5 bases). V was clipped by 5 bases and J by 6 bases, with 11 bases between them. The CDR3 spans 13 residues. Per the germline V gene, CDR1 is MGHRA and CDR2 is YSYEKL. The CDR3 DNA is TGCGCCAGCAGCAGGGGTAATGTTCAGCCCCAGCATTTT. Protein product: CASSRGNVQPQHF.

The V gene is TRBV6-1, the J gene TRBJ2-5, with TRBD2 matching over 7 bases. The J call is in doubt because the DNA end fits TRBJ2-7 better. This CDR3 region has 16 residues. Looked up from germline, CDR1 is MNHNS and CDR2 is SASEGT. CDR3 amino acids: CASSEALLAQRYEQYF. The DNA for the CDR3 is TGTGCCAGCAGTGAAGCGCTACTAGCGCAACGCTACGAGCAGTACTTC.

This chain joins TRBV9 and TRBJ2-7; the D gene is possibly TRBD2 (6 bases). CDR1 SGDLS and CDR2 YYNGEE come from the germline V gene. Trimming stripped 2 bases from V and 1 base from J, with 10 bases between. The CDR3 totals 14 residues. CDR3 DNA: TGTGCCAGCAGCGTCGGGGACTTTTCCTACGAGCAGTACTTC. It specifies CASSVGDFSYEQYF.

V usage is TRBV7-6 and J usage is TRBJ2-7, with a possible D match to TRBD2 (5 bases). Germline V gene data show CDR1 as SGHVS and CDR2 as FNYEAQ. This CDR3 comprises 12 residues. Deletions cut 5 bases from V and 7 bases from J, with 12 bases between. The CDR3 bases are TGTGCCAGCAGCCCTAGCCGCAATGAGCAGTACTTC. Amino acids: CASSPSRNEQYF.

Details on this clonotype: A read error may be the cause here, since a much bigger clone is one base away. The chain uses TRBV20-1 and TRBJ2-7; TRBD2 might be the D (6 bases). CDR3 length equals 15 residues. V shed 3 bases and J shed 7 bases, with 22 bases lying between them. The germline gives CDR1 DFQATT, CDR2 SNEGSKA (reference sequence). The CDR3 loop reads CSASPSGTDYNEQYF. Written as DNA, the CDR3 is TGCAGTGCTAGTCCATCAGGGACTGACTACAATGAGCAGTACTTC.

This clonotype was seen at least ten times. This sequence joins TRBV29-1 and TRBJ2-1; unclear D gene. Germline-derived CDR1 and CDR2 are SQVTM and ANQGSEA. The length of the CDR3 is 12 residues. V dropped 7 bases and J dropped 3 bases, with 10 bases sitting between them. CDR3 sequence: CSASAVYNEQFF. In DNA form, the CDR3 reads TGCAGCGCCTCGGCAGTCTACAATGAGCAGTTCTTC.

CDR3 nucleotides: TGTGCCAGTCCCCCCCGGACACTTAACACCGGGGAGCTGTTTTTT. As protein: CASPPRTLNTGELFF. This chain joins TRBV7-2 and TRBJ2-2; a weak D match, TRBD1 (5 bases). The germline gives CDR1 SGHTA, CDR2 FQGNSA. V was shortened by 9 bases and J by 2 bases, with 16 bases between the two germline ends. The CDR3 consists of 15 residues.